The 27 T cell receptor beta chains reported below all come from one sample, sequenced in a study of blood T cell repertoires in COVID-19. Here immunoSEQ multiplex PCR was the method, and the copy in TCRdb shows in-frame clones only, minus some. Of roughly 200,000 clones in the sample, around 86% were seen once. Sequencing was carried out using peripheral blood. The origin of the receptors is an elderly woman with COVID-19, enrolled during active disease.

The chain combines TRBV9 with TRBJ2-7, with D possibly TRBD2 on 6 matching bases. Trimming shortened V by 2 bases and J by 7 bases, and 22 bases separated the two germline ends. The V gene's germline CDR1 is SGDLS and CDR2 YYNGEE. The CDR3 extends over 16 amino acids. Written as DNA, the CDR3 is TGTGCCAGCAGCGTTCTCTCGACAGAGACGGCGGGAGAGCAGTACTTC. Encoded protein: CASSVLSTETAGEQYF.

This sequence joins TRBV27 and TRBJ1-2; D is perhaps TRBD1 (6 bases). Trimming took 2 bases from V and 4 from J, leaving 14 bases between them. Looked up from germline, CDR1 is MNHEY and CDR2 is SMNVEV (reference sequence). This CDR3 region has 15 residues. The DNA for the CDR3 is TGTGCCAGCAGTTTAAAGGGACAAGGGGCCTATGGCTACACCTTC. Protein product: CASSLKGQGAYGYTF.

This chain uses TRBV18 with TRBJ2-7, with 7 nucleotides matching TRBD1. Germline assignment: CDR1 KGHSH and CDR2 LQKENI. Unmatched junction bases numbered 4, after V lost 3 bases and J lost 2 bases. This CDR3 is built from 14 residues. The CDR3 DNA reads as TGTGCCAGCTCACCGAGGACAGGCGCCTACGAGCAGTACTTC. It yields the protein CASSPRTGAYEQYF.

The V gene is TRBV19, the J gene TRBJ1-2; tentatively, D is TRBD1 (6 bases). V gave up 8 bases and J gave up 7 bases, with 11 bases separating them. Germline V CDR1 and CDR2: LNHDA, SQIVND (reference sequence). The CDR3 spans 11 residues. In DNA, the CDR3 is TGTGCCAGTCGGGGGGGGGCTGGCTACACCTTC. Translated, it gives CASRGGAGYTF.

The chain uses TRBV6-4 and TRBJ2-1, with a tentative D call TRBD1 (6 bases). Germline-derived CDR1 and CDR2 are MRHNA and SNTAGT. The CDR3 has 15 amino acids. Trimming cost V 0 bases and J 7 bases, with 13 bases left between them. This CDR3 is CASSDSGRGRNEQFF. For the CDR3, the DNA is TGTGCCAGCAGTGACTCGGGCAGGGGTCGGAATGAGCAGTTCTTC.

V usage is TRBV28 and J usage is TRBJ1-3; D unresolved. With 4 bases removed from V and 0 bases from J, the gap between germline ends came to 13 bases. Germline CDR1 MDHEN, CDR2 SYDVKM. The CDR3 has 16 amino acids. The CDR3 here is CASSSPGYLSGNTIYF. The CDR3 coding sequence is TGTGCCAGCAGTTCGCCAGGTTACCTCTCTGGAAACACCATATATTTT. The full variable domain, with the rest looked up from reference TRBV28 and TRBJ1-3, is DVKVTQSSRYLVKRTGEKVFLECVQDMDHENMFWYRQDPGLGLRLIYFSYDVKMKEKGDIPEGYSVSREKKERFSLILESASTNQTSMYLCASSSPGYLSGNTIYFGEGSWLTVV.

The table lists this clone with a count of one. The V gene is TRBV5-1, the J gene TRBJ1-6; D might be TRBD1 (5 bases). There are 15 residues in the CDR3. The V end was cut by 0 bases, the J end by 2 bases, with 6 bases between. CDR1 and CDR2 from the germline V gene are SGHRS and YFSETQ. Here the CDR3 reads CASSLVGPYNSPLHF. The CDR3, as DNA: TGCGCCAGCAGCTTGGTGGGGCCCTATAATTCACCCCTCCACTTT.

The table lists this clone with a count of one. The gene calls are TRBV18 and TRBJ1-3, with a tentative D call TRBD1 (5 bases). Germline V gene sequence: CDR1 KGHSH, CDR2 LQKENI. CDR3 length: 15 residues. Trimming left V 1 base short and J 0 bases short, with 7 bases between. Here the CDR3 reads CASSPRGSSGNTIYF. CDR3 in DNA: TGTGCCAGCTCACCACGGGGCAGCTCTGGAAACACCATATATTTT.

The CDR3 loop reads CASSITGSFYGYTF. DNA of the CDR3: TGTGCCAGTAGTATAACAGGGAGCTTCTATGGCTACACCTTC. The rearrangement links TRBV19 to TRBJ1-2; a weak D match, TRBD1 (6 bases). CDR1 LNHDA and CDR2 SQIVND come from the germline V gene (reference sequence). The CDR3 spans 14 residues. V was trimmed by 2 bases and J by 4 bases, leaving 11 bases between them.

This chain joins TRBV18 and TRBJ1-1; D is uncertain. CDR1 and CDR2 (germline): KGHSH, LQKENI. This CDR3 contains 13 residues. The ends were cut back, 3 bases at V and 4 bases at J, with 9 bases in the middle. The CDR3 bases are TGTGCCAGCTCACCCTCGGGAGCCACTGAAGCTTTCTTT. Protein sequence: CASSPSGATEAFF.

The chain couples TRBV7-9 to TRBJ1-6, with 9 nucleotides matching TRBD1. The V gene end was trimmed by 11 bases and the J gene end by 10 bases; junction bases not matched to a gene: 12. CDR1 and CDR2 from the germline V gene are SEHNR and FQNEAQ (reference sequence). There are 14 residues in the CDR3. CDR3 sequence: CAWKPGTGRSPLHF. The CDR3 region has the DNA TGTGCCTGGAAGCCTGGGACAGGGAGGTCACCCCTCCACTTT. Full variable domain (outside the CDR3, taken from reference TRBV7-9 and TRBJ1-6): DTGVSQNPRHKITKRGQNVTFRCDPISEHNRLYWYRQTLGQGPEFLTYFQNEAQLEKSRLLSDRFSAERPKGSFSTLEIQRTEQGDSAMYLCAWKPGTGRSPLHFGNGTRLTVT.

The chain is built from TRBV9 and TRBJ2-1, with TRBD1 as a possible D gene (6 bases). V shed 0 bases and J shed 7 bases, with 20 bases lying between them. Germline V gene sequence: CDR1 SGDLS, CDR2 YYNGEE. CDR3 length: 17 amino acids. CDR3: CASSVVQDGWGQNEQFF. The CDR3 DNA sequence: TGTGCCAGCAGCGTAGTTCAGGACGGATGGGGGCAGAATGAGCAGTTCTTC.

The CDR3 region is CASRRGGIGGYTF. The CDR3 DNA reads TGTGCCAGCAGGCGAGGGGGTATCGGTGGCTACACCTTC. This rearrangement joins TRBV14 to TRBJ1-2; D possibly corresponds to TRBD1 (6 bases). This CDR3 spans 13 amino acids. CDR1 and CDR2 from the germline V gene are SGHDN and FVKESK. The V end was cut by 6 bases, the J end by 7 bases, with 15 bases between.

The chain carries TRBV12-3 or TRBV12-4 and TRBJ2-7; D is perhaps TRBD1 (5 bases). V lost 7 bases to trimming and J lost 3 bases, with 13 bases between them. The CDR3 has 13 residues. CDR3 DNA: TGTGCCAGCACCAACACGGACATCTACGAGCAGTACTTC. Translation: CASTNTDIYEQYF.

DNA for the CDR3: TGTGCCAGCAGCCTTAGCGGGGGCTACGAGCAGTACTTC. Protein product: CASSLSGGYEQYF. The chain has TRBV21-1 and TRBJ2-7; TRBD2, the table's D call, lacks a check against the DNA. TRBV21-1 is given as a pseudogene. The CDR3 is made up of 13 amino acids.

The chain couples TRBV7-9 to TRBJ1-2; D call uncertain. The V gene's germline CDR1 is SEHNR and CDR2 FQNEAQ (reference sequence). The CDR3 covers 13 residues. Between the trimmed V and J ends, which lost 1 base and 5 bases, there was a span of 8 bases. The chain's CDR3 is CASSLGQVYGYTF. Written as DNA, the CDR3 is TGTGCCAGCAGCTTAGGCCAGGTTTATGGCTACACCTTC.

V and J are TRBV5-1 and TRBJ1-1; a possible D gene is TRBD1 (6 bases). V shed 0 bases and J shed 8 bases, with 8 bases lying between them. CDR3 length: 12 amino acids. CDR1 and CDR2 (germline): SGHRS, YFSETQ. CDR3 sequence: CASSLERGEAFF. CDR3 bases: TGCGCCAGCAGCTTGGAAAGGGGGGAAGCTTTCTTT.

The gene calls are TRBV5-4 and TRBJ1-1; weak D call: TRBD1 (5 bases). Per germline, CDR1 SGHNT and CDR2 YYREEE (reference sequence). This CDR3 has 13 residues. Trimming took off 4 bases at V and 4 bases at J, with 11 bases between the two ends. The CDR3 loop reads CASSLGRGTEAFF. For the CDR3, the DNA is TGTGCCAGCAGCCTCGGGAGGGGCACTGAAGCTTTCTTT.

This chain uses TRBV7-2 with TRBJ2-5, with 9 nucleotides matching TRBD2. Trimming removed 7 bases from V and 7 bases from J; junction bases left unmatched: 10. The length of the CDR3 is 14 residues. Germline CDR1 reads SGHTA; CDR2 reads FQGNSA. The CDR3 loop reads CASMSGGSQGTQYF. DNA for the CDR3: TGTGCCAGCATGAGCGGGGGGAGTCAGGGGACCCAGTACTTC.

This chain connects TRBV19 to TRBJ2-6; the match to TRBD1 covers 9 bases. The length of the CDR3 is 14 residues. V lost 8 bases and J lost 4; bases outside the gene matches: 3. CDR1 is LNHDA and CDR2 is SQIVND in the germline V gene (reference sequence). DNA of the CDR3: TGTGCCAGTCGGGACAGGGCCGGGGCCAACGTCCTGACTTTC. Its translation is CASRDRAGANVLTF.

This chain links TRBV6-5 with TRBJ2-7; possible D gene TRBD1, 6 bases. Per the germline V gene, CDR1 is MNHEY and CDR2 is SVGAGI. The length of the CDR3 is 14 residues. V was shortened by 5 bases and J by 3 bases, with 14 bases between the two germline ends. CDR3 nucleotides: TGTGCCAGCAGTCCCCGGGACACTAACTACGAGCAGTACTTC. Protein: CASSPRDTNYEQYF.

This clone occurred many times. This chain links TRBV3-1 (or the pseudogene TRBV3-2) with TRBJ1-3, with a possible D match to TRBD1 (6 bases). Germline lookup yields CDR1 LGHDT and CDR2 YNNKEL (reference sequence). The length of the CDR3 is 15 residues. Trimming removed 2 bases at V and 3 bases at J, with 11 bases between. This CDR3 is CASSQLQGFGNTIYF. The CDR3 DNA reads TGTGCCAGCAGCCAACTACAGGGATTTGGAAACACCATATATTTT.

CDR3 coding DNA: TGTGCCAGCAGCTCCGTCCCGGGACAGGGTTGGGGCTACACCTTC. This codes for CASSSVPGQGWGYTF. The chain is built from TRBV5-5 and TRBJ1-2, with TRBD1 matching 9 bases. The CDR3 runs to 15 residues. With V trimmed by 3 bases and J by 8 bases, 11 bases remained unmatched. The V gene's germline CDR1 is SGHKS and CDR2 YYEKEE (reference sequence). The full variable domain, completed using reference TRBV5-5 and TRBJ1-2, is DAGVTQSPTHLIKTRGQQVTLRCSPISGHKSVSWYQQVLGQGPQFIFQYYEKEERGRGNFPDRFSARQFPNYSSELNVNALLLGDSALYLCASSSVPGQGWGYTFGSGTRLTVV.

CDR3 sequence reads: CASSPGDGGHQPQHF. DNA for the CDR3: TGCGCCAGCAGCCCCGGGGACGGAGGGCATCAGCCCCAGCATTTT. The rearrangement joins TRBV5-1 to TRBJ1-5; a possible D gene is TRBD1 (5 bases). With 4 bases removed from V and 5 bases from J, the gap between germline ends came to 16 bases. Germline lookup yields CDR1 SGHRS and CDR2 YFSETQ. This CDR3 comprises 15 residues.

This chain joins TRBV2 and TRBJ1-6; D unresolved. V lost 6 bases and J 11 bases, leaving 17 bases between the germline ends. Germline-derived CDR1 and CDR2 are SNHLY and FYNNEI. The CDR3 is made up of 14 amino acids. CDR3 residues: CASSESTGRTPLHF. The CDR3 DNA is TGTGCCAGCAGCGAATCGACGGGTCGTACACCCCTCCACTTT.

This clone has more than one count but fewer than ten. V usage is TRBV25-1 and J usage is TRBJ1-2; 8 nucleotides agree with TRBD1. The CDR3 extends over 15 amino acids. Germline V gives CDR1 MGHDK, CDR2 SYGVNS. The junction had 5 bases not matched to a gene; V was cut back by 3 bases and J by 2 bases. The CDR3 DNA is TGTGCCAGCAGTGATCCGGGACAGGAGAACTATGGCTACACCTTC. It encodes CASSDPGQENYGYTF.

The rearrangement links TRBV6-5 to TRBJ1-2; possible D gene TRBD1, 6 bases. The V gene lost 5 bases and the J gene lost 5 bases, with 9 bases spanning the gap. Looked up from germline, CDR1 is MNHEY and CDR2 is SVGAGI. The CDR3 loop spans 12 amino acids. CDR3 coding DNA: TGTGCCAGCAGTCCACAGGGATATGGCTACACCTTC. It codes for CASSPQGYGYTF.